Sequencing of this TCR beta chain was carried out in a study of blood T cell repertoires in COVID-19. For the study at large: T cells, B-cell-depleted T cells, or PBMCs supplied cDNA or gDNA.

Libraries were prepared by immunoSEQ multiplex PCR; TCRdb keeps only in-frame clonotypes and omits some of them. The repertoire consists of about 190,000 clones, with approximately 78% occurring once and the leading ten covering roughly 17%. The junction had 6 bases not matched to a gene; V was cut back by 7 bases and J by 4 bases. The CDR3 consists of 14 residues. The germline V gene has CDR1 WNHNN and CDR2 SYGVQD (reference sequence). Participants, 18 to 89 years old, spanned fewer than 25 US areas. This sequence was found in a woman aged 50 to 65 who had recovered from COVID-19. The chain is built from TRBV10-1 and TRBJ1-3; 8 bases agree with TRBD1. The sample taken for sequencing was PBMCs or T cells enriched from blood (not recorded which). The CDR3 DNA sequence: TGCGCCAGCACCAGGACAGGGCAGGGAAACACCATATATTTT. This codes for CASTRTGQGNTIYF.